The 18 T cell receptor beta chains in this list originate from one sample, sequenced in a study of PD-1 blockade in classical Hodgkin lymphoma. Each patient's relapse followed autologous stem cell transplantation, and brentuximab vedotin exposure varied. From thawed PBMCs, magnetic negative selection was used to isolate the CD8+ T cells. TCRdb's table, derived via immunoSEQ multiplex PCR, lists solely in-frame clones and lacks some. Of about 30,000 clones in the sample, 80% to 90% are singletons; the top ten hold 6.5% to 7.5%. The material was CD8+ T cells from blood, obtained at baseline. All receptors derive from a human donor with classical Hodgkin lymphoma.

The chain uses TRBV27 and TRBJ1-1, with no clear D. Germline values: CDR1 MNHEY, CDR2 SMNVEV (reference sequence). V dropped 5 bases and J dropped 8 bases, with 12 bases sitting between them. This CDR3 is built from 12 residues. CDR3 in amino acids: CASSNIRVEAFF. In nucleotides, the CDR3 is TGTGCCAGCAGTAACATCCGGGTAGAAGCTTTCTTT.

The rearrangement uses TRBV6-5 and TRBJ1-2; 9 bases align to TRBD1. Trimming took 2 bases from V and 0 from J; bases not matched to a gene: 1. CDR1 and CDR2 from the germline V gene are MNHEY and SVGAGI. The CDR3 contains 15 residues. Here the CDR3 reads CASSYGDRANYGYTF. In DNA form, the CDR3 reads TGTGCCAGCAGTTACGGGGACAGGGCTAACTATGGCTACACCTTC.

The chain links TRBV7-9 to TRBJ2-7; TRBD1 agrees at 8 bases. Germline values: CDR1 SEHNR, CDR2 FQNEAQ (reference sequence). Trimming cost V 4 bases and J 2 bases; bases outside gene matches: 7. There are 15 residues in the CDR3. CDR3 DNA: TGTGCCAGCAGCTCACCCCGCAGGGGGCCCTACGAGCAGTACTTC. This gives the protein CASSSPRRGPYEQYF.

This sequence joins TRBV29-1 and TRBJ2-2, with 9 bases aligning to TRBD2. The J segment lost 2 bases and the V segment lost 4 bases, leaving 5 bases of the junction unmatched. Germline values: CDR1 SQVTM, CDR2 ANQGSEA. This CDR3 comprises 15 residues. CDR3 residues: CSVAASGTNTGELFF. CDR3 nucleotide sequence: TGCAGCGTTGCGGCTAGCGGGACTAACACCGGGGAGCTGTTTTTT.

The gene calls are TRBV6-6 and TRBJ1-5; D uncertain. Germline V gene lookup returns CDR1 MNHNY and CDR2 SVGAGI (reference sequence). Trimming shortened V by 4 bases and J by 5 bases, and 9 bases separated the two germline ends. The length of the CDR3 is 13 residues. CDR3 nucleotide sequence: TGTGCCAGCAGTTTAAGCCGGGATCAGCCCCAGCATTTT. As protein: CASSLSRDQPQHF.

The rearrangement uses TRBV7-9 and TRBJ2-2, with D tentatively TRBD1 (6 bases). CDR3 length: 17 residues. CDR1 SEHNR and CDR2 FQNEAQ come from the germline V gene (reference sequence). Trimming removed 2 bases at V and 0 bases at J, with 13 bases between. DNA for the CDR3: TGTGCCAGCAGCTTACCGGTTGAGGGGGCGAACACCGGGGAGCTGTTTTTT. This gives the protein CASSLPVEGANTGELFF.

In this sample, this clone is medium-sized. The chain joins TRBV19 to TRBJ2-7, with D possibly TRBD1 on 5 matching bases. Germline values: CDR1 LNHDA, CDR2 SQIVND (reference sequence). Trimming removed 7 bases from V and 0 bases from J, with 16 bases in between. This CDR3 is 15 amino acids long. CDR3 region: CASTYGAGSSYEQYF. DNA of the CDR3: TGTGCCAGTACCTATGGGGCCGGTAGCTCCTACGAGCAGTACTTC.

The V gene is TRBV27, the J gene TRBJ2-3, with D perhaps TRBD1 or TRBD2 (6 bases each). The CDR3 has 16 amino acids. Looked up from germline, CDR1 is MNHEY and CDR2 is SMNVEV (reference sequence). V lost 2 bases and J 3 bases, leaving 15 bases between the germline ends. The CDR3, as DNA: TGTGCCAGCAGTTTAAGGGGAAAAGGGGGGACAGATACGCAGTATTTT. Translating gives CASSLRGKGGTDTQYF.

The chain links TRBV28 to TRBJ2-1; 7 bases agree with TRBD2. The germline gives CDR1 MDHEN, CDR2 SYDVKM. The CDR3 is 14 residues long. Trimming took 3 bases from V and 7 from J; bases not matched to a gene: 6. The DNA of the CDR3 is TGTGCCAGCAGTTTTGGTGTAGCGGGTAATGAGCAGTTCTTC. This sequence encodes CASSFGVAGNEQFF.

This clone appeared once. The genes are TRBV4-2 and TRBJ1-2; the D is unclear. V was shortened by 0 bases and J by 8 bases, with 10 bases between the two germline ends. The germline gives CDR1 LGHNA, CDR2 YNFKEQ. This CDR3 has 13 amino acids. The CDR3 protein is CASSQDRAGGYTF. Here the CDR3 DNA reads TGTGCCAGCAGCCAAGATAGGGCCGGAGGCTACACCTTC.

The V gene is TRBV13, the J gene TRBJ1-1; a weak D match, TRBD1 (5 bases). Germline assignment: CDR1 PRHDT and CDR2 FYEKMQ (reference sequence). The CDR3 covers 13 residues. V lost 4 bases and J lost 4, with 10 bases in between. CDR3 nucleotide sequence: TGTGCCAGCAGCTCATGGGGGAGCACTGAAGCTTTCTTT. As protein: CASSSWGSTEAFF.

The V and J genes are TRBV7-8 and TRBJ1-5, with D perhaps matching TRBD1 (5 bases). The CDR3 loop spans 17 amino acids. Trimming left V 3 bases short and J 0 bases short, with 15 bases between. In germline, CDR1 is SGHVS, CDR2 FQNEAQ. This CDR3 reads CASSFPGGLVSNQPQHF. The DNA for the CDR3 is TGTGCCAGCAGCTTCCCCGGGGGACTGGTTAGCAATCAGCCCCAGCATTTT.

The V and J genes are TRBV2 and TRBJ2-7, with unresolved D. The germline gives CDR1 SNHLY, CDR2 FYNNEI. The V end lost 3 bases, the J end lost 3 bases, and 3 bases lay between the germline ends. The CDR3 sequence is 11 residues long. For the CDR3, the DNA is TGTGCCAGCAGTGAGGACTACGAGCAGTACTTC. It yields the protein CASSEDYEQYF.

This chain connects TRBV9 to TRBJ2-3, with 8 bases aligning to TRBD2. This CDR3 has 17 amino acids. Germline V lookup: CDR1 SGDLS, CDR2 YYNGEE. Unmatched junction bases numbered 16, after V lost 3 bases and J lost 7 bases. Written as DNA, the CDR3 is TGTGCCAGCAGCGATCCGGATTCGGGAAGCGGGAGACATACGCAGTATTTT. Its protein is CASSDPDSGSGRHTQYF.

This chain links TRBV19 with TRBJ2-7; 7 nucleotides match TRBD1. Germline assignment: CDR1 LNHDA and CDR2 SQIVND (reference sequence). J lost 3 bases, V lost 5 bases, and 4 bases had no gene match. There are 13 residues in the CDR3. The CDR3 coding sequence is TGTGCCAGTAGTGAGGGACAGATCTACGAGCAGTACTTC. Encoded protein: CASSEGQIYEQYF.

The genes are TRBV19 and TRBJ1-2, with D possibly TRBD1 on 5 matching bases. This CDR3 has 11 amino acids. The V end was cut by 7 bases, the J end by 8 bases, with 11 bases between. Germline values: CDR1 LNHDA, CDR2 SQIVND (reference sequence). The CDR3 bases are TGTGCCAGTACGGGGCGCTTGGGCTACACCTTC. Translation gives CASTGRLGYTF.

The V and J genes are TRBV27 and TRBJ1-5; 11 bases are a match to TRBD1. With V trimmed by 6 bases and J by 3 bases, 4 bases remained unmatched. Germline V gene lookup returns CDR1 MNHEY and CDR2 SMNVEV (reference sequence). This CDR3 is built from 15 residues. As DNA, the CDR3 is TGTGCCAGCAGGGACAGGGGGCGCATCAATCAGCCCCAGCATTTT. Its translation is CASRDRGRINQPQHF.

The rearrangement uses TRBV27 and TRBJ2-7; unclear D gene. V lost 5 bases and J lost 3, with 11 bases in between. CDR1 and CDR2 from the germline V gene are MNHEY and SMNVEV (reference sequence). This CDR3 spans 13 amino acids. CDR3 nucleotides: TGTGCCAGCAGTCCGCCGAGTTACTACGAGCAGTACTTC. Translation gives CASSPPSYYEQYF.